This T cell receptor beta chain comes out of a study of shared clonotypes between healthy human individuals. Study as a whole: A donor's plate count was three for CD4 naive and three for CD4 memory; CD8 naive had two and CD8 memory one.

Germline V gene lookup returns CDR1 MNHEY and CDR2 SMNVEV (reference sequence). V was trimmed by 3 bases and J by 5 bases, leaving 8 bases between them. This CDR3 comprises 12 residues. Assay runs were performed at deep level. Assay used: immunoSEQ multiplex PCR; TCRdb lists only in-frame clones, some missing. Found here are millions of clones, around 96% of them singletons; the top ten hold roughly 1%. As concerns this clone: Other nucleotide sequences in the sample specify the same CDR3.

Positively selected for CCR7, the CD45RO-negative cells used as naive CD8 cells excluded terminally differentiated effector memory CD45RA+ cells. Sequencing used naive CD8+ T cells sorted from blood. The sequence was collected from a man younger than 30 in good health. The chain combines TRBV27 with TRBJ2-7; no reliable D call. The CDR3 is CASSFGRNEQYF. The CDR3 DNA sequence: TGTGCCAGCAGTTTTGGCAGGAACGAGCAGTACTTC.